One sample yielded the 14 T cell receptor beta chains listed below, sequenced in a study of cytomegalovirus exposure and HLA in healthy donors (dated by TCRdb to the late 2010s). The library was produced with the immunoSEQ multiplex PCR assay. The multiplex PCR relied on a mix of 60 forward primers for TCR Vbeta segments and 13 reverse primers for TCR Jbeta segments. As stored in TCRdb, this immuneACCESS dataset retains in-frame rearrangements with V and J assigned. A fraction of the clones does not appear; measured against another copy, unresolved V genes explain less than half of the discrepancy, and the remainder lacks a known reason. A total of approximately 250,000 clones appear in this sample, more than 70% of them only once. The leading ten clones occupy approximately 0.47% of the sample. The sequenced sample was PBMCs. These receptors originate from a boy between 10 and 17 years old in good health and CMV-seronegative.

J is TRBJ2-1 and V is TRBV15, with 10 bases matching TRBD1. V lost 3 bases to trimming and J lost 8 bases; unmatched junction nucleotides: 13. The CDR3 covers 17 residues. Per germline, CDR1 LNHNV and CDR2 YYDKDF (reference sequence). CDR3 DNA: TGTGCCACCAGCAGGGCTTTGTCTGGGACAGGGGTCGATGAGCAGTTCTTC. The encoded protein is CATSRALSGTGVDEQFF.

V is TRBV7-7 and J is TRBJ1-1; D perhaps matches TRBD1 (5 bases). Germline values: CDR1 SSHAT, CDR2 FNYEAQ (reference sequence). The CDR3 loop spans 13 amino acids. The germline V and J ends were trimmed by 5 bases and 4 bases, with 11 bases remaining between them. CDR3: CASSPGGGTEAFF. Written as DNA, the CDR3 is TGTGCCAGCAGCCCCGGGGGAGGCACTGAAGCTTTCTTT.

This clone turned up a few times. The V and J genes are TRBV11-1 and TRBJ2-2; TRBD1 is a possible D gene (5 bases). The V end was cut by 5 bases, the J end by 6 bases, with 16 bases between. The CDR3 consists of 15 residues. The germline V gene encodes CDR1 SGHAT and CDR2 FQDESV (reference sequence). CDR3 coding DNA: TGTGCCAGCAGCCTAGAAATCCAGGGCTCCGGGGAGCTGTTTTTT. Translating gives CASSLEIQGSGELFF.

This chain links TRBV10-1 with TRBJ1-1; no reliable D call. Germline V lookup: CDR1 WNHNN, CDR2 SYGVQD (reference sequence). The CDR3 is made up of 14 amino acids. V lost 1 base and J lost 1, with 7 bases in between. This CDR3 is CASSEFNGNTEAFF. CDR3 bases: TGCGCCAGCAGTGAGTTTAACGGGAACACTGAAGCTTTCTTT.

The chain has TRBV11-2 and TRBJ2-6; weak D call: TRBD2 (6 bases). The germline V and J ends were trimmed by 5 bases and 0 bases, with 11 bases remaining between them. This CDR3 has 16 amino acids. Germline CDR1 is SGHAT and CDR2 is FQNNGV. Written as DNA, the CDR3 is TGTGCCAGCAGCCGGGGACTCAGCTCTGGGGCCAACGTCCTGACTTTC. This encodes CASSRGLSSGANVLTF.

The rearrangement joins TRBV30 to TRBJ2-3; 8 bases are shared with TRBD1. The germline gives CDR1 GTSNPN, CDR2 SVGIG (reference sequence). This CDR3 is built from 16 residues. With 2 bases clipped from V and 4 bases from J, the junction kept 11 bases outside the gene matches. In DNA form, the CDR3 reads TGTGCCTGGAGTTCACTTGCAGGGGGCGGATCAGATACGCAGTATTTT. The encoded protein is CAWSSLAGGGSDTQYF.

This chain connects TRBV9 to TRBJ2-2; TRBD2 agrees at 11 bases. The germline V gene encodes CDR1 SGDLS and CDR2 YYNGEE. The CDR3 has 15 amino acids. The V segment lost 5 bases and the J segment 7 bases; nucleotides outside the gene matches: 7. CDR3 region: CASRPSGGLNGELFF. DNA for the CDR3: TGTGCCAGCAGACCTAGCGGGGGGTTGAACGGGGAGCTGTTTTTT.

The chain carries TRBV7-6 and TRBJ2-7; 10 nucleotides agree with TRBD2. J was trimmed by 0 bases and V by 4 bases; bases with no gene match: 15. Germline assignment: CDR1 SGHVS and CDR2 FNYEAQ. The CDR3 is made up of 19 amino acids. CDR3 loop: CASSSHPALAGWASYEQYF. CDR3 bases: TGTGCCAGCAGCTCTCATCCGGCACTAGCGGGATGGGCCTCCTACGAGCAGTACTTC.

This clone was seen only once. This sequence joins TRBV6-4 and TRBJ2-1; TRBD2 matches 10 bases. The ends lost 3 bases at V and 7 bases at J; junction bases unmatched: 3. CDR1 and CDR2 (germline): MRHNA, SNTAGT. This CDR3 region has 14 residues. CDR3 sequence: CASSELAGINEQFF. The CDR3 nucleotides are TGTGCCAGCAGTGAACTAGCGGGGATAAATGAGCAGTTCTTC.

The chain couples TRBV30 to TRBJ2-7, with a weak D call TRBD2 (5 bases). The ends were cut back, 2 bases at V and 4 bases at J, with 12 bases in the middle. The CDR3 is 13 residues long. CDR1 and CDR2 (germline): GTSNPN, SVGIG (reference sequence). CDR3 sequence (DNA): TGTGCCTGGAGTACTTTCTCGGGATACGAGCAGTACTTC. Residues: CAWSTFSGYEQYF. Using reference TRBV30 and TRBJ2-7 for the parts outside the CDR3, the full variable domain is SQTIHQWPATLVQPVGSPLSLECTVEGTSNPNLYWYRQAAGRGLQLLFYSVGIGQISSEVPQNLSASRPQDRQFILSSKKLLLSDSGFYLCAWSTFSGYEQYFGPGTRLTVT.

CDR3 residues: CASSLWLAETSYEQYF. The CDR3 bases are TGTGCCAGCAGTTTATGGCTAGCGGAGACCTCCTACGAGCAGTACTTC. This rearrangement joins TRBV27 to TRBJ2-7, with 7 bases that match TRBD2. Germline V gene lookup returns CDR1 MNHEY and CDR2 SMNVEV (reference sequence). J lost 0 bases, V lost 1 base, and 6 bases had no gene match. The CDR3 spans 16 residues.

This chain uses TRBV10-3 with TRBJ2-5; 9 bases map to TRBD2. After removal of 0 bases from V and 1 base from J, the junction contained 12 bases not matched to a gene. Germline V CDR1 and CDR2: ENHRY, SYGVKD. The CDR3 has 19 amino acids. CDR3 sequence (DNA): TGTGCCATCAGTGAGTCGTATCGGCCCGCGGGAGGGTCCCAAGAGACCCAGTACTTC. This encodes CAISESYRPAGGSQETQYF.

The chain combines TRBV9 with TRBJ2-1, with D maybe TRBD2 (6 bases). The V end was cut by 0 bases, the J end by 2 bases, with 6 bases between. Germline loops: CDR1 SGDLS, CDR2 YYNGEE. This CDR3 has 14 amino acids. The CDR3 loop reads CASSVGGAYNEQFF. CDR3 DNA: TGTGCCAGCAGCGTAGGGGGGGCCTACAATGAGCAGTTCTTC.

The chain couples TRBV29-1 to TRBJ1-1; D is perhaps TRBD1 (5 bases). Trimming stripped 6 bases from V and 8 bases from J, with 22 bases between. The CDR3 contains 14 residues. The germline gives CDR1 SQVTM, CDR2 ANQGSEA. This chain's CDR3 is CSVGGDRLDLEAFF. As DNA, the CDR3 is TGCAGCGTCGGGGGGGACCGCCTCGACTTGGAAGCTTTCTTT.